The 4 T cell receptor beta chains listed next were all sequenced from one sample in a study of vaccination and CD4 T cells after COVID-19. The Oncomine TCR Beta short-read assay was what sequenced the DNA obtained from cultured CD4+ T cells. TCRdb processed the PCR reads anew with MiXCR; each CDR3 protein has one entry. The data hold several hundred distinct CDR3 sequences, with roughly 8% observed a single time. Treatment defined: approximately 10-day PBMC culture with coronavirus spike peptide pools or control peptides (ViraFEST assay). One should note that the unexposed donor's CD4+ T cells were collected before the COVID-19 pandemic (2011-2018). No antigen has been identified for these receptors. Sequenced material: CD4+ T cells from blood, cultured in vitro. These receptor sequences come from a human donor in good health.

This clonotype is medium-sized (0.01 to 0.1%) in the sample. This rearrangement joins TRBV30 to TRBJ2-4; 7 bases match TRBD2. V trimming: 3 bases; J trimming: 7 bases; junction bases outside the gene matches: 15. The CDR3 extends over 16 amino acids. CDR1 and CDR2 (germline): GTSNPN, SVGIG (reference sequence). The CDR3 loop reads CAWSPASRGSRNIQYF. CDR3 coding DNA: TGTGCCTGGAGCCCCGCCTCGCGGGGGAGCCGTAACATTCAGTACTTC. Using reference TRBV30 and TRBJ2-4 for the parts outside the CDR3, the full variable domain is SQTIHQWPATLVQPVGSPLSLECTVEGTSNPNLYWYRQAAGRGLQLLFYSVGIGQISSEVPQNLSASRPQDRQFILSSKKLLLSDSGFYLCAWSPASRGSRNIQYFGAGTRLSVL.

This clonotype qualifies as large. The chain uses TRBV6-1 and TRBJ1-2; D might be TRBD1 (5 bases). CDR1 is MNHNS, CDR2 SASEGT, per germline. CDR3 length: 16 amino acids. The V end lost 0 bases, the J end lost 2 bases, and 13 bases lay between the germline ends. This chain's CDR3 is CASSEAGTAANYGYTF. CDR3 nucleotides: TGTGCCAGCAGTGAAGCCGGGACTGCCGCAAACTATGGCTACACCTTC.

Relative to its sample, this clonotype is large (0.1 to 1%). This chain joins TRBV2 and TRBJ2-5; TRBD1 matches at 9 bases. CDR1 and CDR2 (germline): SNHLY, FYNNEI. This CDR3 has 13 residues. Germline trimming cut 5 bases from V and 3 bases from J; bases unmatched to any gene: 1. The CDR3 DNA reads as TGTGCCAGCAGTCGGACAGGGGAAGAGACCCAGTACTTC. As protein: CASSRTGEETQYF.

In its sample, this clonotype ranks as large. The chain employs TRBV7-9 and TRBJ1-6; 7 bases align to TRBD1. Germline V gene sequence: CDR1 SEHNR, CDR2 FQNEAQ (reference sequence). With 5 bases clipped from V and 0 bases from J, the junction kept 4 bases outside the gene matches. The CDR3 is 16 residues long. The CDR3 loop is CASSPGQSSYNSPLHF. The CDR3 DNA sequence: TGTGCCAGCAGCCCGGGACAGAGCTCCTATAATTCACCCCTCCACTTT.